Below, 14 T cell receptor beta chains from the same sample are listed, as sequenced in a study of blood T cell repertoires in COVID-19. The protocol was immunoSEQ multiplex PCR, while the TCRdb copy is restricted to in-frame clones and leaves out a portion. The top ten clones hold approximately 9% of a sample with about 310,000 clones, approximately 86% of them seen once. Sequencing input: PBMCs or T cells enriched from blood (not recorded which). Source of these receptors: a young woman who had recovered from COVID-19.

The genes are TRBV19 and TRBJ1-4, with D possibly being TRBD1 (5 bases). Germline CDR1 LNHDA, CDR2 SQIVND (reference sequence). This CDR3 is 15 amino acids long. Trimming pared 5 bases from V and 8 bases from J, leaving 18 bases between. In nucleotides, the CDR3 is TGTGCCAGTAGTTTCAGGGTTGTAGCCTTCGAAAAACTGTTTTTT. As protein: CASSFRVVAFEKLFF.

The CDR3 spells CASSLSGRNNEQFF. Written as DNA, the CDR3 is TGCGCCAGCAGCCTGTCAGGCAGAAACAATGAGCAGTTCTTC. The rearrangement links TRBV5-1 to TRBJ2-1; D ambiguous. The ends were cut back, 4 bases at V and 5 bases at J, with 13 bases in the middle. The CDR3 runs to 14 residues. The germline CDR1 and CDR2 sequences are SGHRS and YFSETQ.

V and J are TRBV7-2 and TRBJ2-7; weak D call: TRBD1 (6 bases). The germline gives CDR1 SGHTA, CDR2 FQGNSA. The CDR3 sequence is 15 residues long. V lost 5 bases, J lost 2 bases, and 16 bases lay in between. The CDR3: CASSTAGTPTYEQYF. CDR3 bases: TGTGCCAGCAGCACGGCCGGGACACCGACCTACGAGCAGTACTTC.

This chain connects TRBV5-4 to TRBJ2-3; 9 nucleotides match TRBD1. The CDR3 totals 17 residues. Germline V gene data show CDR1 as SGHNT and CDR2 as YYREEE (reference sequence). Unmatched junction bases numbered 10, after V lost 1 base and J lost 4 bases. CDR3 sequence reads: CASSLKPGQGSPDTQYF. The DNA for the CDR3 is TGTGCCAGCAGCTTGAAGCCGGGACAGGGTAGCCCAGATACGCAGTATTTT. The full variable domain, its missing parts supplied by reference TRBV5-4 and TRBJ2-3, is ETGVTQSPTHLIKTRGQQVTLRCSSQSGHNTVSWYQQALGQGPQFIFQYYREEENGRGNFPPRFSGLQFPNYSSELNVNALELDDSALYLCASSLKPGQGSPDTQYFGPGTRLTVL.

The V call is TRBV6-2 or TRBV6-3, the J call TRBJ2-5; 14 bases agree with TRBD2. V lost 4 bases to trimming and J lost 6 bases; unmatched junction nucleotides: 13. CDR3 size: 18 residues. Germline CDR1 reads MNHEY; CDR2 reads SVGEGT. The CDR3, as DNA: TGTGCCAGCAGTTCCCAGGGACTAGCGGGAGTGTTGATAAAGACCCAGTACTTC. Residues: CASSSQGLAGVLIKTQYF.

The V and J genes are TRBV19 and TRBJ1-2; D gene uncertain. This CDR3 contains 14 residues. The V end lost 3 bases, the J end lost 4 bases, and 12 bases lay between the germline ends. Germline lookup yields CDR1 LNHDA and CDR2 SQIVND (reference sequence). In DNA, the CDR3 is TGTGCCAGTAGTATCGAGACAATGGTCTATGGCTACACCTTC. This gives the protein CASSIETMVYGYTF.

CDR3 sequence (DNA): TGTGCCAGCAGTTACCTTGCTAGCGCGACCTACGAGCAGTACTTC. Translated: CASSYLASATYEQYF. The J gene is TRBJ2-7, the V gene TRBV6-2 or TRBV6-3, with D perhaps TRBD2 (6 bases). The germline V and J ends were trimmed by 2 bases and 2 bases, with 13 bases remaining between them. The length of the CDR3 is 15 residues. CDR1 is MNHEY, CDR2 SVGEGT, per germline.

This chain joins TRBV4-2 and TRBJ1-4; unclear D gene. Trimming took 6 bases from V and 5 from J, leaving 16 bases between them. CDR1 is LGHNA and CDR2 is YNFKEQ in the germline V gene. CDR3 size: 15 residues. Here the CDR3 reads CASRHLGSGNEKLFF. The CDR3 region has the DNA TGTGCCAGCAGACACCTAGGAAGTGGCAATGAAAAACTGTTTTTT.

CDR3 protein: CASIPGQRYGYTF. The CDR3, as DNA: TGTGCCAGCATTCCGGGACAGCGCTATGGCTACACCTTC. The genes are TRBV6-1 and TRBJ1-2, with 7 positions matching TRBD1. CDR3 length: 13 amino acids. Germline CDR1 is MNHNS and CDR2 is SASEGT. Unmatched junction bases numbered 6, after V lost 7 bases and J lost 4 bases.

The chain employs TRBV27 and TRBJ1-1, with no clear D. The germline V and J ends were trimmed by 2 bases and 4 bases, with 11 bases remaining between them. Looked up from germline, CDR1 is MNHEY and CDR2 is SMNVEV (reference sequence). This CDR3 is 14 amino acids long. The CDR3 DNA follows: TGTGCCAGCAGTTTAGCCCCACGGGTCACTGAAGCTTTCTTT. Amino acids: CASSLAPRVTEAFF.

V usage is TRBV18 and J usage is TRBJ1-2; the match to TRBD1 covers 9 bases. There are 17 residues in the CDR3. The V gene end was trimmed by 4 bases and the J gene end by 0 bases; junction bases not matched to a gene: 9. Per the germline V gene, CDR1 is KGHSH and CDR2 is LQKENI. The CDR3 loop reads CASSRGRTGAANYGYTF. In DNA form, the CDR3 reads TGTGCCAGCTCACGGGGTCGGACAGGGGCAGCTAACTATGGCTACACCTTC. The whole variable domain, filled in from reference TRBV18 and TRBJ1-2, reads NAGVMQNPRHLVRRRGQEARLRCSPMKGHSHVYWYRQLPEEGLKFMVYLQKENIIDESGMPKERFSAEFPKEGPSILRIQQVVRGDSAAYFCASSRGRTGAANYGYTFGSGTRLTVV.

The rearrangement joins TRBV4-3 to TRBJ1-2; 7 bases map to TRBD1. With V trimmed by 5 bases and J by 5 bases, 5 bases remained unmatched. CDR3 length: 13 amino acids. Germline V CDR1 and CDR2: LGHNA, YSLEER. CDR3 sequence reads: CASSRTGQYGYTF. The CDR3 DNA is TGCGCCAGCAGCAGGACAGGACAATATGGCTACACCTTC.

In DNA, the CDR3 is TGTGCCAGCGCTCGGGTTAACTATGGCTACACCTTC. Amino acids: CASARVNYGYTF. This chain uses TRBV7-2 with TRBJ1-2; no firm D call. V was trimmed by 8 bases and J by 1 base, leaving 8 bases between them. The germline V gene has CDR1 SGHTA and CDR2 FQGNSA. CDR3 length: 12 residues.

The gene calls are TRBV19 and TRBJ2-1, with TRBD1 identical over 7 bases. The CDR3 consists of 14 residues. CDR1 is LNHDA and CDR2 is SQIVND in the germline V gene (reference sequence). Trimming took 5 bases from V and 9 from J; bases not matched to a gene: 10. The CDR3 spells CASSSQTGLGEQFF. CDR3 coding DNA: TGTGCCAGTAGTTCTCAGACAGGGCTGGGTGAGCAGTTCTTC.